The 14 T cell receptor beta chains given below trace back to one sample, sequenced in a study of T cell repertoires in cytomegalovirus infection. No antigens are known for them. Using its own MiXCR run on the reads, TCRdb lists one record per CDR3 protein. The sample shows about 770,000 distinct CDR3 sequences, under 35% of them seen only once. This material consisted of cultured CD8+ T cells from PBMCs, taken from culture after CMV antigen stimulation. These receptors were taken from a human donor in good health (CMV status not recorded). Some clones in this sample may be carry-over from other donors' samples.

This clonotype showed up just a few times. V gene TRBV19 combines with J gene TRBJ2-7; D unclear. CDR3 length equals 13 residues. Germline CDR1 and CDR2: LNHDA and SQIVND (reference sequence). Trimming left V 4 bases short and J 2 bases short, with 9 bases between. The chain's CDR3 is CASSSGVTYEQYF. Written as DNA, the CDR3 is TGTGCCAGTAGTAGTGGGGTCACCTACGAGCAGTACTTC.

This rearrangement joins TRBV6-6 to TRBJ2-5; 7 nucleotides agree with TRBD2. In germline, CDR1 is MNHNY, CDR2 SVGAGI (reference sequence). The CDR3 contains 13 residues. V lost 6 bases and J lost 10; bases outside the gene matches: 11. CDR3 coding DNA: TGTGCCAGCAGCACGGGGGGAATTGGGGACCAGTACTTC. This codes for CASSTGGIGDQYF.

This clonotype has just a few counts. This chain connects TRBV15 to TRBJ2-1; the D is unclear. This CDR3 spans 13 amino acids. Germline V lookup: CDR1 LNHNV, CDR2 YYDKDF (reference sequence). The germline V and J ends were trimmed by 3 bases and 4 bases, with 7 bases remaining between them. The DNA for the CDR3 is TGTGCCACCAGCAGGGACCGGTACAATGAGCAGTTCTTC. Translation: CATSRDRYNEQFF.

V is TRBV27 and J is TRBJ2-3; D is unresolved. This CDR3 has 15 amino acids. Deletions cut 2 bases from V and 2 bases from J, with 11 bases between. Germline V gene data show CDR1 as MNHEY and CDR2 as SMNVEV (reference sequence). CDR3 residues: CASSLASRVTDTQYF. The CDR3 DNA is TGTGCCAGCAGTTTAGCGTCTAGGGTCACAGATACGCAGTATTTT.

This clonotype was seen only a few times. J is TRBJ1-1 and V is TRBV6-5; no reliable D call. The CDR3 runs 13 residues. V shed 1 base and J shed 1 base, with 4 bases lying between them. The V gene's germline CDR1 is MNHEY and CDR2 SVGAGI. CDR3 protein: CASSYYWNTEAFF. The DNA for the CDR3 is TGTGCCAGCAGTTACTATTGGAACACTGAAGCTTTCTTT.

This clonotype has at least ten counts. The chain employs TRBV7-9 and TRBJ2-3; D tentatively fits TRBD1 or TRBD2 (6 bases each). CDR3 length: 14 residues. The germline V and J ends were trimmed by 1 base and 4 bases, with 9 bases remaining between them. The V gene's germline CDR1 is SEHNR and CDR2 FQNEAQ (reference sequence). The CDR3 nucleotides are TGTGCCAGCAGCTTAGACGGGGGCCCAGATACGCAGTATTTT. Its translation is CASSLDGGPDTQYF.

The rearrangement uses TRBV7-6 and TRBJ2-3; 7 nucleotides agree with TRBD1. There are 17 residues in the CDR3. In germline, CDR1 is SGHVS, CDR2 FNYEAQ. V lost 5 bases to trimming and J lost 7 bases; unmatched junction nucleotides: 18. The CDR3: CASSTRGGGQIANTQYF. CDR3 nucleotide sequence: TGTGCCAGCAGCACCCGAGGGGGCGGACAAATAGCAAATACGCAGTATTTT.

J is TRBJ1-1 and V is TRBV10-3; no clear D. Germline V gene lookup returns CDR1 ENHRY and CDR2 SYGVKD. Trimming pared 3 bases from V and 10 bases from J, leaving 12 bases between. This CDR3 contains 12 residues. Here the CDR3 reads CAISDQTQLAFF. For the CDR3, the DNA is TGTGCCATCAGTGACCAAACCCAGTTAGCTTTCTTT.

The rearrangement joins TRBV20-1 to TRBJ2-1; a possible D gene is TRBD1 (6 bases). This CDR3 is built from 14 residues. CDR1 is DFQATT and CDR2 is SNEGSKA in the germline V gene (reference sequence). The V end lost 4 bases, the J end lost 2 bases, and 12 bases lay between the germline ends. The CDR3 DNA is TGCAGTGCTACCAGGGGCGCGGCCTACAATGAGCAGTTCTTC. Its translation is CSATRGAAYNEQFF.

Turning to this clonotype: The junction differs from germline at one of its ends, possibly a read error. The genes are TRBV2 and TRBJ1-2, with a weak D call TRBD1 (5 bases). In germline, CDR1 is SNHLY, CDR2 FYNNEI. The CDR3 covers 15 residues. As DNA, the CDR3 is TGTGCCAGCACCGAACCCTACAGGTATAACAATGGCTACACCTTC. Amino acids: CASTEPYRYNNGYTF. Using reference TRBV2 and TRBJ1-2 for the parts outside the CDR3, the full variable domain is EPEVTQTPSHQVTQMGQEVILRCVPISNHLYFYWYRQILGQKVEFLVSFYNNEISEKSEIFDDQFSVERPDGSNFTLKIRSTKLEDSAMYFCASTEPYRYNNGYTFGSGTRLTVV.

This clonotype appeared a few times. The chain employs TRBV7-2 and TRBJ2-7; D ambiguous. This CDR3 is built from 13 residues. V shed 2 bases and J shed 3 bases, with 8 bases lying between them. CDR1 is SGHTA and CDR2 is FQGNSA in the germline V gene. CDR3 sequence reads: CASSLRVNYEQYV. CDR3 coding DNA: TGTGCCAGCAGCTTAAGGGTAAACTACGAGCAGTACGTC.

V gene TRBV19 combines with J gene TRBJ1-5; D possibly corresponds to TRBD1 (5 bases). From germline, CDR1 is LNHDA and CDR2 SQIVND (reference sequence). CDR3 length: 14 amino acids. V was shortened by 7 bases and J by 1 base, with 11 bases between the two germline ends. CDR3 nucleotide sequence: TGTGCCAGTACGGGACTTTCAAGCAATCAGCCCCAGCATTTT. Translated, it gives CASTGLSSNQPQHF.

The table lists this clonotype with many counts. This sequence joins TRBV28 and TRBJ2-7; possible D gene TRBD1, 6 bases. The CDR3 totals 14 residues. CDR1 and CDR2 from the germline V gene are MDHEN and SYDVKM. Trimming took off 7 bases at V and 3 bases at J, with 16 bases between the two ends. The CDR3 region has the DNA TGTGCCAGCACATCCGGGACGACAGGCTACGAGCAGTACGTC. It yields the protein CASTSGTTGYEQYV.

The chain has TRBV7-3 and TRBJ1-1; 7 bases agree with TRBD1. CDR3 length: 14 amino acids. CDR1 is SGHTA and CDR2 is FQGTGA in the germline V gene. Losses at the gene ends were 2 bases for V and 5 bases for J; bases not matched to a gene: 5. Here the CDR3 reads CASSLPRGDTEAFF. CDR3 DNA sequence: TGTGCCAGCAGCTTACCCAGGGGGGATACTGAAGCTTTCTTT.